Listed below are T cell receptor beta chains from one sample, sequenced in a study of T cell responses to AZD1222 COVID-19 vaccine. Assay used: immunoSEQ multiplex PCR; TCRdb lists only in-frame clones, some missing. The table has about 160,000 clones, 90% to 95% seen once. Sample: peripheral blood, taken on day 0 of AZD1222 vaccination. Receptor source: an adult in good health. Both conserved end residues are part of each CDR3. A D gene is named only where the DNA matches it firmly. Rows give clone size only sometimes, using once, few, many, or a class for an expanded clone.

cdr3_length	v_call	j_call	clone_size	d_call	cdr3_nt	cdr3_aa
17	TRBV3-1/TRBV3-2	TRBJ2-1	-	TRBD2	TGTGCCAGCAGCCCGGGGAGGGGCAGGGATTTTGGGAATGAGCAGTTCTTC	CASSPGRGRDFGNEQFF
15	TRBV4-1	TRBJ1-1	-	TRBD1	TGCGCCAGCAGCCAGGTTCCACAGACAGGGACTGAAGCTTTCTTT	CASSQVPQTGTEAFF
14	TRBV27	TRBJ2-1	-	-	TGTGCCAGCAGCCCCTTATTTCCCTACAATGAGCAGTTCTTC	CASSPLFPYNEQFF
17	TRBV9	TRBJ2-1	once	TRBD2	TGTGCCAGCAGCGACGGCCCTCGCGGGAGTGCCTACAATGAGCAGTTCTTC	CASSDGPRGSAYNEQFF
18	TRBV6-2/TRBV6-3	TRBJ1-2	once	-	TGTGCCAGCAGTCAATGGGACCGCCCGCGGGTAGGAGGTTATGGCTACACCTTC	CASSQWDRPRVGGYGYTF
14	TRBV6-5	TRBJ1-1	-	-	TGTGCCAGCAGATTAAGACTGGACCTCACTGAAGCTTTCTTT	CASRLRLDLTEAFF
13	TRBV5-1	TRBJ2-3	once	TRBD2	TGCGCCAGCATGAGCGGGGCCACAGATACGCAGTATTTT	CASMSGATDTQYF
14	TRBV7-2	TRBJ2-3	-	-	TGTGCCAGCAGCTTAATGGAGTCCACAGATACGCAGTATTTT	CASSLMESTDTQYF
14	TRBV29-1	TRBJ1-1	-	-	TGCAGCGTTGAGGATCTTGGGACCCGCGGGCGGGCTTTCTTT	CSVEDLGTRGRAFF
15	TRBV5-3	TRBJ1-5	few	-	TGTGCCAGAAGCTTGGCCCTGGGTGAGGGTCAGCCCCAGCATTTT	CARSLALGEGQPQHF
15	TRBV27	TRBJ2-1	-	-	TGTGCCAGCAAAGAATTCCTAGGAAACTCCAATGAGCAGTTCTTC	CASKEFLGNSNEQFF
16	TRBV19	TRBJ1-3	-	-	TGTGCCAGTAGGATTGACGCGTCGGCCTCTGGAAACACCATATATTTT	CASRIDASASGNTIYF
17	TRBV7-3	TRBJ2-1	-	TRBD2	TGTGCCAGCAGCCCGCCTGCGGGCGGGAGCTCCTACAATGAGCAGTTCTTC	CASSPPAGGSSYNEQFF
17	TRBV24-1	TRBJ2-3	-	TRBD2	TGTGCCACCAGTGAGCGGCGGACTAGCGGGCTCACAGATACGCAGTATTTT	CATSERRTSGLTDTQYF
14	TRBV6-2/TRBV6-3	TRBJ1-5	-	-	TGTGCCAGCAGTTCCACCCCAGAGGGTCAGCCCCAGCATTTT	CASSSTPEGQPQHF
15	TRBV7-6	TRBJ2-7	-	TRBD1	TGTGCCAGCAGCAGTCAGGACAGGGGGACGTCTGAGCAGTACTTC	CASSSQDRGTSEQYF
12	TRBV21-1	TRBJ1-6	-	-	TGTGCCATCCGGAGTGGGGATTCACCCCTCCACTTT	CAIRSGDSPLHF
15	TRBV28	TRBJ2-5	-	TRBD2	TGTGCCAGCATAGGACTAGCGGGAGGATGGGGGACCCAGTACTTC	CASIGLAGGWGTQYF
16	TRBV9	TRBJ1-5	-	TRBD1	TGTGCCAGCAGCCCCTCGGACAGGGGACGCAATCAGCCCCAGCATTTT	CASSPSDRGRNQPQHF
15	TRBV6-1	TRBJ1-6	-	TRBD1	TGTGCCAGCAGTGAACACTTAGGACAGGCCCCCTCTCCCCACTTT	CASSEHLGQAPSPHF
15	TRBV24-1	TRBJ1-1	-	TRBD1	TGTGCCACCAGTGATTCCAGGGGGCTAGGGACTGAAGCTTTCTTT	CATSDSRGLGTEAFF